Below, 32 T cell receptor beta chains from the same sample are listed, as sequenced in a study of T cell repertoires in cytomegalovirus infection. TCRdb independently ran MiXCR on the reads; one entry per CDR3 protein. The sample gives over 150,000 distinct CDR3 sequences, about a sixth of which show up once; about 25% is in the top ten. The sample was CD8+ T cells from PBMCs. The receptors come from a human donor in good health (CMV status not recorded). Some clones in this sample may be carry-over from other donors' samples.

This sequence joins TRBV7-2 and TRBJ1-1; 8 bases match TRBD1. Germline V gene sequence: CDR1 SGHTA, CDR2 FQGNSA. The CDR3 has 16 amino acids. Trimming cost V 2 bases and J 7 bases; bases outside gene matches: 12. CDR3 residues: CASSLFAQGAKVEAFF. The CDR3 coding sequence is TGTGCCAGCAGCTTATTCGCGCAGGGGGCAAAGGTTGAAGCTTTCTTT. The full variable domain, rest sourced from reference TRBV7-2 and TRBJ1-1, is GAGVSQSPSNKVTEKGKDVELRCDPISGHTALYWYRQSLGQGLEFLIYFQGNSAPDKSGLPSDRFSAERTGGSVSTLTIQRTQQEDSAVYLCASSLFAQGAKVEAFFGQGTRLTVV.

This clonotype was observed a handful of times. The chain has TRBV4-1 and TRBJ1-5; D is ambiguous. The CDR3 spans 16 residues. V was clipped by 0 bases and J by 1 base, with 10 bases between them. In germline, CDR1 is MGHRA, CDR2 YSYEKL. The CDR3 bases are TGCGCCAGCAGCCAAGATGGAAAGGGCAGCAATCAGCCCCAGCATTTT. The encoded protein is CASSQDGKGSNQPQHF.

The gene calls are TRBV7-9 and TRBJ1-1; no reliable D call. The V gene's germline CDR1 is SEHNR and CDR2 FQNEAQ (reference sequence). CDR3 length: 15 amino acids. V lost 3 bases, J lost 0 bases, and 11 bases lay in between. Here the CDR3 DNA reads TGTGCCAGCAGCTTCCTGGGGAGAATGAACACTGAAGCTTTCTTT. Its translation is CASSFLGRMNTEAFF.

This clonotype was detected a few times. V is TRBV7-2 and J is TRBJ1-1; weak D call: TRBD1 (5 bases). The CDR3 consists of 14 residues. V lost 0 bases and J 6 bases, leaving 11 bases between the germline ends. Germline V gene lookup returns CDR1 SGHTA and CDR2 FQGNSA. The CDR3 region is CASSLARLGAEAFF. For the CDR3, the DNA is TGTGCCAGCAGCTTAGCTAGGCTGGGGGCTGAAGCTTTCTTT.

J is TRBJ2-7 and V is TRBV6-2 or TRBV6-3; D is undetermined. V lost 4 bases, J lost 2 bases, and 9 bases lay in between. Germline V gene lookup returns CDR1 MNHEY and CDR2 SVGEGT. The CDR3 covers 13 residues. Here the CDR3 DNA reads TGTGCCAGCAGTTTATCAGACACCTACGAGCAGTACTTC. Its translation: CASSLSDTYEQYF.

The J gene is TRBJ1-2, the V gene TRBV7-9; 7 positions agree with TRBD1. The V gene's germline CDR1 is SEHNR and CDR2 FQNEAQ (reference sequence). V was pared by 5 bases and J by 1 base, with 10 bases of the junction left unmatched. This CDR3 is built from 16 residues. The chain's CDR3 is CASSQAVGQFNYGYTF. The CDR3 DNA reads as TGTGCCAGCAGCCAAGCCGTGGGACAGTTTAACTATGGCTACACCTTC.

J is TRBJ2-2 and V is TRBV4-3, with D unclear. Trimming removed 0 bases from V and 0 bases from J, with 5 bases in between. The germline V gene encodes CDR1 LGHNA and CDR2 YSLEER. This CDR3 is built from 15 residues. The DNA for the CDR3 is TGCGCCAGCAGCCAAGAGCTGGCGAACACCGGGGAGCTGTTTTTT. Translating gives CASSQELANTGELFF.

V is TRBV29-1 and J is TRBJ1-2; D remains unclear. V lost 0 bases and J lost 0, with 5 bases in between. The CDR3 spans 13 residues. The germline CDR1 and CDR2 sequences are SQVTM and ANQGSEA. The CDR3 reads CSVEEETNYGYTF. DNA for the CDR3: TGCAGCGTTGAAGAGGAAACTAACTATGGCTACACCTTC.

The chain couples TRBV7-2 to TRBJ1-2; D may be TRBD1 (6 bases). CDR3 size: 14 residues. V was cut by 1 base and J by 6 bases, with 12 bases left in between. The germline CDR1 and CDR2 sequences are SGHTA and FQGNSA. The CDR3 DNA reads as TGTGCCAGCAGCTTAGAACAGGGTCACGATGGCTACACCTTC. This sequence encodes CASSLEQGHDGYTF.

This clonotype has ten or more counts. The DNA of the CDR3 is TGTGCCAGCAGCCTCCCGACAGGCAACACCGGGGAGCTGTTTTTT. Protein sequence: CASSLPTGNTGELFF. The chain employs TRBV7-9 and TRBJ2-2; maybe TRBD1 (6 bases). Germline V gene data show CDR1 as SEHNR and CDR2 as FQNEAQ (reference sequence). The length of the CDR3 is 15 residues. V shed 5 bases and J shed 2 bases, with 12 bases lying between them.

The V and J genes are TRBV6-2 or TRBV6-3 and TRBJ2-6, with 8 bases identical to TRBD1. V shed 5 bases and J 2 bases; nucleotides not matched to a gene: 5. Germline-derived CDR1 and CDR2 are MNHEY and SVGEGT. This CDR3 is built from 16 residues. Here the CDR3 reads CASSPDRVAGANVLTF. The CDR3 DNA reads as TGTGCCAGCAGTCCGGACAGGGTGGCTGGGGCCAACGTCCTGACTTTC.

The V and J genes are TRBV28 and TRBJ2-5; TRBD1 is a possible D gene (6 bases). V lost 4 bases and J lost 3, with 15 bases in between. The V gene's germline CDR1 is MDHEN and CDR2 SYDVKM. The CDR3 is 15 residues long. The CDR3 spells CASSWTAQPEETQYF. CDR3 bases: TGTGCCAGCAGTTGGACAGCTCAACCCGAAGAGACCCAGTACTTC.

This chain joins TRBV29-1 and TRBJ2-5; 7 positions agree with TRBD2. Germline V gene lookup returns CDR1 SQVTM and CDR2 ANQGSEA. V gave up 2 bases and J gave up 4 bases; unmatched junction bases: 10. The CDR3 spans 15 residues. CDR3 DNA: TGCAGCGTTGAAACACTAGCGCGCTCGGGAGAGACCCAGTACTTC. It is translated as CSVETLARSGETQYF. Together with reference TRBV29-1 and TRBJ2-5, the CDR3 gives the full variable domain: SAVISQKPSRDICQRGTSLTIQCQVDSQVTMMFWYRQQPGQSLTLIATANQGSEATYESGFVIDKFPISRPNLTFSTLTVSNMSPEDSSIYLCSVETLARSGETQYFGPGTRLLVL.

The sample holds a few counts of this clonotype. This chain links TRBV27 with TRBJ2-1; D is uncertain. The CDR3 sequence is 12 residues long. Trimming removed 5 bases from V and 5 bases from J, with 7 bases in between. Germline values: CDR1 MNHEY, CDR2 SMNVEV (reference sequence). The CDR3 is CASSERNNEQFF. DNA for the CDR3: TGTGCCAGCAGTGAAAGGAACAATGAGCAGTTCTTC.

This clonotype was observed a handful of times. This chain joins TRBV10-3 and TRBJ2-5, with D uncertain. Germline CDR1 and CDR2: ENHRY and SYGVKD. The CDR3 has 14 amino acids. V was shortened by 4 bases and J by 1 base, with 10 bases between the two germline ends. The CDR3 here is CAISVSGSQETQYF. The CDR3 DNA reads TGTGCCATCAGTGTGAGTGGCTCCCAAGAGACCCAGTACTTC.

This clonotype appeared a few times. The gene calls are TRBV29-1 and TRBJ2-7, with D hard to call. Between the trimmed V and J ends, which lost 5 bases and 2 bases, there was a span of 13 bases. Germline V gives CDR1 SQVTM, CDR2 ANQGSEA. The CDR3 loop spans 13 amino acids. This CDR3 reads CSVTPTDTYEQYF. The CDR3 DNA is TGCAGCGTTACACCAACTGATACCTACGAGCAGTACTTC.

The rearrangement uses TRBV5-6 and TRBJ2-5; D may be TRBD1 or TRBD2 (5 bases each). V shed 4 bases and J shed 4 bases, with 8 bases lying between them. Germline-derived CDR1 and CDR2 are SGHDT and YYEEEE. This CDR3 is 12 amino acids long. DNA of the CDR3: TGTGCCAGCAGCAAGGGGACAGAGACCCAGTACTTC. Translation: CASSKGTETQYF. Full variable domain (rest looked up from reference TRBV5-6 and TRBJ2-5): DAGVTQSPTHLIKTRGQQVTLRCSPKSGHDTVSWYQQALGQGPQFIFQYYEEEERQRGNFPDRFSGHQFPNYSSELNVNALLLGDSALYLCASSKGTETQYFGPGTRLLVL.

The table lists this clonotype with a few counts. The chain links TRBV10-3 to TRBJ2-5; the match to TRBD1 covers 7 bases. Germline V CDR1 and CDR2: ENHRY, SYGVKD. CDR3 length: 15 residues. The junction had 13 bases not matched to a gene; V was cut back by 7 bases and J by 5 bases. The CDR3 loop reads CAITTDRPRRETQYF. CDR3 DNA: TGTGCCATCACCACGGACAGGCCCCGGCGGGAGACCCAGTACTTC.

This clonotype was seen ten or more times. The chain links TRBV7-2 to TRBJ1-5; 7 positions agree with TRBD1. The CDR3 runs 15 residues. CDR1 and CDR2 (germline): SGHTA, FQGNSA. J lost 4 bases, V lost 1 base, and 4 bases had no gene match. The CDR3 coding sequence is TGTGCCAGCAGCTTAGAGGGGGCTCGGAATCAGCCCCAGCATTTT. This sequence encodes CASSLEGARNQPQHF.

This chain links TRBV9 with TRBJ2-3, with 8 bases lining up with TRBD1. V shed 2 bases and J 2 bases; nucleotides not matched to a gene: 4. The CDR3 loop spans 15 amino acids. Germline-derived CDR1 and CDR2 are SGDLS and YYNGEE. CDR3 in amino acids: CASSVQGAVTDTQYF. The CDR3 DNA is TGTGCCAGCAGCGTTCAGGGGGCAGTCACAGATACGCAGTATTTT.

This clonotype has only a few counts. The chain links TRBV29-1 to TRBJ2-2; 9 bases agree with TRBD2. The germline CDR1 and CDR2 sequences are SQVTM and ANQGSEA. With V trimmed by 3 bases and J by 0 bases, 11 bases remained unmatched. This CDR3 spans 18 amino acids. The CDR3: CSVEAAGGTLSNTGELFF. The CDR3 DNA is TGCAGCGTTGAGGCTGCGGGGGGGACTTTATCGAACACCGGGGAGCTGTTTTTT.

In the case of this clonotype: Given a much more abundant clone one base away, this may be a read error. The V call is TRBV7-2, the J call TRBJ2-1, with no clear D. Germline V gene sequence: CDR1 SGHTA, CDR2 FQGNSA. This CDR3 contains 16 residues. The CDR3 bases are TGTGCCAACAGCTTACGTCGCCAGAACGGTTACAATGAGCAGTTCTTC. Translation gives CANSLRRQNGYNEQFF. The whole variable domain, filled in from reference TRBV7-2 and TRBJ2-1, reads GAGVSQSPSNKVTEKGKDVELRCDPISGHTALYWYRQSLGQGLEFLIYFQGNSAPDKSGLPSDRFSAERTGGSVSTLTIQRTQQEDSAVYLCANSLRRQNGYNEQFFGPGTRLTVL.

CDR3 DNA: TGCGCCAGCAGCCCCCGAGGCGGGATCGAGCAGTACTTC. The encoded protein is CASSPRGGIEQYF. The chain has TRBV4-1 and TRBJ2-7; tentatively, D is TRBD2 (6 bases). V lost 4 bases to trimming and J lost 6 bases, with 13 bases between them. From germline, CDR1 is MGHRA and CDR2 YSYEKL. The CDR3 runs 13 residues.

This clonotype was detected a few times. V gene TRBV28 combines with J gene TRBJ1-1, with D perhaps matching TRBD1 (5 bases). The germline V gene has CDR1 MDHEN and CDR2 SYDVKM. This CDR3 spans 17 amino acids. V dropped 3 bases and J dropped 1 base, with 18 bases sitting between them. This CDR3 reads CASSFTARGLTNTEAFF. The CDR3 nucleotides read TGTGCCAGCAGTTTCACTGCTCGGGGCTTAACGAACACTGAAGCTTTCTTT.

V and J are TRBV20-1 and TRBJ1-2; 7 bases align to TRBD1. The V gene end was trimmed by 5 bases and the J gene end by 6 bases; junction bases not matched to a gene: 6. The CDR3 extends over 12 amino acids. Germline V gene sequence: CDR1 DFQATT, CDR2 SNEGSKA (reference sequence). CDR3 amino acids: CSAYRGLNGYTF. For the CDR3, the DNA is TGCAGTGCTTACAGGGGATTGAATGGCTACACCTTC.

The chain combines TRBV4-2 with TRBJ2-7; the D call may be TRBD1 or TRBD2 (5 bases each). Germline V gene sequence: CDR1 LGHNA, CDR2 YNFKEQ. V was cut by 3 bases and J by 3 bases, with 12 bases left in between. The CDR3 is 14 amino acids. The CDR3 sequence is CASSHPWDGYEQYF. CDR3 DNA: TGTGCCAGCAGCCACCCCTGGGACGGCTACGAGCAGTACTTC.

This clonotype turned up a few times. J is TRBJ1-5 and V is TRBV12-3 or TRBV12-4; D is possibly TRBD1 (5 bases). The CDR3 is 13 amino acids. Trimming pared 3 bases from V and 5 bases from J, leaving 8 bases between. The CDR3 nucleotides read TGTGCCAGCAGTTTCGGCAGGGATCAGCCCCAGCATTTT. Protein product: CASSFGRDQPQHF.

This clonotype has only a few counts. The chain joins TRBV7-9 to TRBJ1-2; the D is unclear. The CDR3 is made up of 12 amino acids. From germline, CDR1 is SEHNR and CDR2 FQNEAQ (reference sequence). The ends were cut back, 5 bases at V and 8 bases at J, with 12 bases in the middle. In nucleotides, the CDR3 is TGTGCCAGCAGCCCCTTGAGCGGGGGCTACACCTTC. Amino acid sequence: CASSPLSGGYTF.

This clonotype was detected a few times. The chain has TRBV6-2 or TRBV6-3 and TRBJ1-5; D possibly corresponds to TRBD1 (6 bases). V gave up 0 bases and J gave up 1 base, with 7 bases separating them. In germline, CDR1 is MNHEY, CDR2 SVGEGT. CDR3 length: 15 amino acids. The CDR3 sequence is CASSYSGGSNQPQHF. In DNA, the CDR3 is TGTGCCAGCAGTTACTCGGGGGGCAGCAATCAGCCCCAGCATTTT.

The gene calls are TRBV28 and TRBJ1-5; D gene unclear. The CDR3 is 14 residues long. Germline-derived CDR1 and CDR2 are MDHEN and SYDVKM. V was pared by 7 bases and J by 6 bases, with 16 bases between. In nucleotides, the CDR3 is TGTGCCAGCAACGTGGACGCCGAGGGTCAGCCCCAGCATTTT. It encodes CASNVDAEGQPQHF.

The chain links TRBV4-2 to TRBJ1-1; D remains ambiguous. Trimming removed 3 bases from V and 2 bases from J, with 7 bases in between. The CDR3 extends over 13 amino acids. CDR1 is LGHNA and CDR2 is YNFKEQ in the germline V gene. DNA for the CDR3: TGTGCCAGCAGCCATACCTCTAACACTGAAGCTTTCTTT. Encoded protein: CASSHTSNTEAFF.

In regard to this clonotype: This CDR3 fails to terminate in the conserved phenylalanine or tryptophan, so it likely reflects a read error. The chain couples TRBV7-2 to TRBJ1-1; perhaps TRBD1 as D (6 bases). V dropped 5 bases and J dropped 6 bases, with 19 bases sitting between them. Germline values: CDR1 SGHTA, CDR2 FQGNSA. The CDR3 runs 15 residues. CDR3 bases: TGTGCCAGCAGCCCTCTCGGGGGGCCTGAGCCTGAAGCTTTCTCT. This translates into CASSPLGGPEPEAFS.